A selection of T cell receptor beta chains follows, all from one sample in a study of cytomegalovirus exposure and HLA in healthy donors. Clones were read by immunoSEQ multiplex PCR, and TCRdb kept only the in-frame ones, dropping some. The table lists 95,000 to 110,000 clones, approximately 79% of them singletons, with approximately 4% in the top ten. Sequencing used PBMCs. The receptors shown here come from a man between 45 and 60 years old in good health and CMV-seropositive. Both conserved end residues are part of each CDR3.

CDR3 length	J gene	V gene	CDR3 protein
14	TRBJ2-7	TRBV5-1	CASGRLAGGYEQYF
18	TRBJ2-2	TRBV2	CASSAESTPGGSTGELFF
15	TRBJ2-7	TRBV27	CASSTLAGVLYEQYF
11	TRBJ2-7	TRBV30	CAWTGGYEQYF
14	TRBJ1-5	TRBV19	CASSPRDNNQPQHF
14	TRBJ1-4	TRBV2	CASSQDRGNEKLFF
16	TRBJ1-1	TRBV2	CASSERGGRTDTEAFF
12	TRBJ2-7	TRBV28	CASRNRAYEQYF
15	TRBJ2-3	TRBV6-1	CASSEEAGVFDTQYF
13	TRBJ1-1	TRBV2	CASSELADTEAFF
15	TRBJ2-1	TRBV6-5	CASSHLAGDFNEQFF
14	TRBJ1-5	TRBV7-2	CASRTGVSNQPQHF
12	TRBJ2-7	TRBV29-1	CSVEPGGNEQYF
16	TRBJ2-1	TRBV10-3	CAISPLLAGGDNEQFF
15	TRBJ2-1	TRBV11-1	CASSWGGPGYNEQFF
14	TRBJ2-3	TRBV6-6	CASSGRTRSDTQYF
16	TRBJ2-2	TRBV10-3	CAISPDSILSTGELFF
16	TRBJ2-1	TRBV10-3	CAISPAGTSGSNEQFF
14	TRBJ2-7	TRBV5-1	CASSLGGLYHEQYF
12	TRBJ2-7	TRBV18	CASSRTGNEQYF
18	TRBJ2-1	TRBV5-1	CASSTGTSGGRSYNEQFF
17	TRBJ2-2	TRBV19	CASSIGTSSGITGELFF
11	TRBJ2-7	TRBV6-6	CASTEGYEQYF
15	TRBJ2-3	TRBV7-2	CASSAIASSTDTQYF
15	TRBJ2-5	TRBV6-5	CASSYSNEGGQTQYF
16	TRBJ2-5	TRBV11-2	CASSLDPLAGAETQYF
14	TRBJ2-7	TRBV7-9	CASSPDRGTYEQYF
17	TRBJ1-3	TRBV9	CASSVEAQESSGNTIYF
15	TRBJ2-7	TRBV9	CASSVGEGVPYEQYF
14	TRBJ2-7	TRBV7-6	CASSIDGGVHEQYF
20	TRBJ1-5	TRBV10-1	CASTVPYKGVRDNSNQPQHF
16	TRBJ2-3	TRBV4-2	CASSLTSGRERDTQYF
14	TRBJ2-7	TRBV29-1	CSAGTGTGWDEQYF
14	TRBJ2-7	TRBV14	CASSPGTSGNEQYF
17	TRBJ2-1	TRBV19	CASTPSGSSRSYNEQFF
14	TRBJ2-1	TRBV29-1	CSVEGGLADLEQFF
19	TRBJ2-1	TRBV2	CASSLRASGRALGVNEQFF
16	TRBJ2-3	TRBV4-3	CASSQGSSGSVDTQYF
12	TRBJ2-5	TRBV11-2	CASSLSEETQYF
15	TRBJ2-7	TRBV28	CASSTPGQGSYEQYF
15	TRBJ2-5	TRBV2	CASTSGYRDLWTQYF
13	TRBJ2-7	TRBV7-2	CASSFTPAYEQYF
13	TRBJ1-2	TRBV7-9	CASSPLQGRGYTF
14	TRBJ2-3	TRBV27	CASSLERGTDTQYF
15	.	TRBV18	CASSPLGEGLHEQYF
17	TRBJ2-1	TRBV28	CASSWLAGGRTYNEQFF
16	TRBJ2-3	TRBV5-6	CASSLGRDSFTDTQYF
17	TRBJ2-5	TRBV4-2	CASSQVPGTSGQETQYF
15	TRBJ1-2	TRBV18	CASSPNGRNFYGYTF
14	TRBJ1-1	TRBV27	CASRSGTMYTEAFF